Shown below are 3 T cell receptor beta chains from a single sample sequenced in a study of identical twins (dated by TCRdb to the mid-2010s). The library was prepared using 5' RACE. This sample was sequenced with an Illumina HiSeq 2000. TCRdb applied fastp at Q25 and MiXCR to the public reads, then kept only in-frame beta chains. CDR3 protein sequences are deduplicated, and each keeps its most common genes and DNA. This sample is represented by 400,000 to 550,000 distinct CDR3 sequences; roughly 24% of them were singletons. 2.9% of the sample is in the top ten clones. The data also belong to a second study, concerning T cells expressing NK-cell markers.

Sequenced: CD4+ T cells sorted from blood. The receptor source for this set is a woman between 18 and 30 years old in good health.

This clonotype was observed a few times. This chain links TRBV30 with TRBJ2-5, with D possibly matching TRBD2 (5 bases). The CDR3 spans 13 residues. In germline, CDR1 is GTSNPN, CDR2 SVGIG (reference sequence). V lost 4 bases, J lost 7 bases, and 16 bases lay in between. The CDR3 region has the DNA TGTGCCTGGACGCGGACCCTAGAGGGGACCCAGTACTTC. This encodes CAWTRTLEGTQYF. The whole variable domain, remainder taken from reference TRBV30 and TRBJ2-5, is SQTIHQWPATLVQPVGSPLSLECTVEGTSNPNLYWYRQAAGRGLQLLFYSVGIGQISSEVPQNLSASRPQDRQFILSSKKLLLSDSGFYLCAWTRTLEGTQYFGPGTRLLVL.

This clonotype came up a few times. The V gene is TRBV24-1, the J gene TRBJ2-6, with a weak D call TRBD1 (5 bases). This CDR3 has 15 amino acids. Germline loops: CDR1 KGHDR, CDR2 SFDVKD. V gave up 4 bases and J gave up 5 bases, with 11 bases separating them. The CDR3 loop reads CATSDPQDRANVLTF. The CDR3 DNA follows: TGTGCCACCAGTGACCCTCAGGACAGGGCCAACGTCCTGACTTTC.

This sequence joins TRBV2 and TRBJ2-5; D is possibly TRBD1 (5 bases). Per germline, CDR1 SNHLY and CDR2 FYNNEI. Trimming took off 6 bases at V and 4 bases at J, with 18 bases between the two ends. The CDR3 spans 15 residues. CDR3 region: CASSETGLRAETQYF. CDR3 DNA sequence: TGTGCCAGCAGCGAAACCGGGCTCAGGGCAGAGACCCAGTACTTC.